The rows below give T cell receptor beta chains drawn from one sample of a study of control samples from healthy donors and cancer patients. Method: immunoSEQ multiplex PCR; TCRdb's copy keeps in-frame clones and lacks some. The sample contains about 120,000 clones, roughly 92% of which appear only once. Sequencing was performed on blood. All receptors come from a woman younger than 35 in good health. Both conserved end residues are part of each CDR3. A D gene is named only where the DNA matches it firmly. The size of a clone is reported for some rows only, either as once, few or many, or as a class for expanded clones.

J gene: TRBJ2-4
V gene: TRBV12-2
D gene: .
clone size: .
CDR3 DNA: TGTGCAAGTCGCTTAGGGAGGATACCCAAAAACATTCAGTACTTC
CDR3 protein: CASRLGRIPKNIQYF

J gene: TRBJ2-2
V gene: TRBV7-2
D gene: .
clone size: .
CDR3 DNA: TGTGCCAGCAGCTTGTATAACAAGTTGGCCGGGGAGCTGTTTTTT
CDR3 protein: CASSLYNKLAGELFF

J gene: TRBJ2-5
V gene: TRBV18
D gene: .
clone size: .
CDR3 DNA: TGTGCCAGCTCCAGTAGACCACAAGAGACCCAGTACTTC
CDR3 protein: CASSSRPQETQYF

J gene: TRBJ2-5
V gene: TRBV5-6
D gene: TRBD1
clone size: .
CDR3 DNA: TGTGCCAGCAGCCCGGGGCGGGACAGGCAAGAGACCCAGTACTTC
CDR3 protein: CASSPGRDRQETQYF

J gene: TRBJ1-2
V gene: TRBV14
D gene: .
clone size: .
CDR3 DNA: TGTGCCAGCAGCCTCGTTGCGGCGTATGGCTACACCTTC
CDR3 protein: CASSLVAAYGYTF

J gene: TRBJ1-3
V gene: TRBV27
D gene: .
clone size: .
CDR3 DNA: TGTGCCAGCAGTTCCCCCTCCAGGGATGACACCATATATTTT
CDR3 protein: CASSSPSRDDTIYF

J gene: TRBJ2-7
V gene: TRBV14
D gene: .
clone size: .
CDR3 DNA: TGTGCCAGCAGCCAACAGACAGGTTTGTCCTACGAGCAGTACTTC
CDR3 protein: CASSQQTGLSYEQYF

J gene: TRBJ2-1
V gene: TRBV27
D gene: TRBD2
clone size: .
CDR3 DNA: TGTGCCAGCAGTTCGACTAGCGGGAGTTTCAATGAGCAGTTCTTC
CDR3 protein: CASSSTSGSFNEQFF

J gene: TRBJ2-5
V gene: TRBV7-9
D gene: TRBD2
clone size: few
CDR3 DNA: TGTGCCAGCAGCACCCTAGCGGGGGGGCCCCGGAGTGCTGTCTACTTC
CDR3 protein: CASSTLAGGPRSAVYF

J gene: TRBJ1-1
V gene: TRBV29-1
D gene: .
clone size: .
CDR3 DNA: TGCAGCGTTCGGGACAACACTGAAGCTTTCTTT
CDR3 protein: CSVRDNTEAFF

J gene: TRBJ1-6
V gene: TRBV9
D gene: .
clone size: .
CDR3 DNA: TGTGCCAGCAGCGTAGGACAGCATAGTTCACCCCTCCACTTT
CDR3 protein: CASSVGQHSSPLHF

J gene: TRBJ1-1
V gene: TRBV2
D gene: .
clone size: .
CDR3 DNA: TGTGCCAGCAGTGGAGGACAGAACACTGAAGCTTTCTTT
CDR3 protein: CASSGGQNTEAFF

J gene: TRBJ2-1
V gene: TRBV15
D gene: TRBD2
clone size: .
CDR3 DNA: TGTGCCACCAGCAGGACTAGCGGGAGGGACACCCCTAAGCTCCGCAGGTTCTTC
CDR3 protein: CATSRTSGRDTPKLRRFF